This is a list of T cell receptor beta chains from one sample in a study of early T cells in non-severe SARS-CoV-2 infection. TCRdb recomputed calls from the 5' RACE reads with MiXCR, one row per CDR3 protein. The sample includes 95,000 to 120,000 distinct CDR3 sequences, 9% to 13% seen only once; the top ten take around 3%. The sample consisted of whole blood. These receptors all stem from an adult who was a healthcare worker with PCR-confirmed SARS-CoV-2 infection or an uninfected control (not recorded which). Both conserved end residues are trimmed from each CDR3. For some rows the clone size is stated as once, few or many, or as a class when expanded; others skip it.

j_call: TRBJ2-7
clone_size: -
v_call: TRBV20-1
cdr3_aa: SGASGGAHPYEQY

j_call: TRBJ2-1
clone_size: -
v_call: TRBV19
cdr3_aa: ASSIVASGRRGNEQF

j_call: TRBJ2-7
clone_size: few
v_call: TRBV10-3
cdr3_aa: AIREGTERYEQY

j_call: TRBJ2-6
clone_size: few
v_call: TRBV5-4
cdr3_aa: ASRSDGANVLT

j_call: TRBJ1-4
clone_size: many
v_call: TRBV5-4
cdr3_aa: ASSLASGKKLF

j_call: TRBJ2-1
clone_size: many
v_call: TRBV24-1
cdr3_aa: ATSEGARGRRDEQF

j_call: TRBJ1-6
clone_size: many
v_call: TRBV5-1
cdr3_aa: ASRDATGTQDSPLH

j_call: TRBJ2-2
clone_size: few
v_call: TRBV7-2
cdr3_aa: ASSRDGGGSTGELF

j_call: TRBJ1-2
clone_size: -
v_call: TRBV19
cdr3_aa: ASSMDPRDRAGGYT

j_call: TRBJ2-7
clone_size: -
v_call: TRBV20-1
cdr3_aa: SARGAPSPSYEQY

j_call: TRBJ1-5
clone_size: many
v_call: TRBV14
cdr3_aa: ASSQDRSNQPQH

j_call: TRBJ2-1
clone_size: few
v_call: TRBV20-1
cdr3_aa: SARGPPDEQF

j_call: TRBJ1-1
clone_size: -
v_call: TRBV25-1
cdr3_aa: ASSELGGRTEAF

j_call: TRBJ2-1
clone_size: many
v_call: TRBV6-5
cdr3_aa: ASSFLGLADYNEQF

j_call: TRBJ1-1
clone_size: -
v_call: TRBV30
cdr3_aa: AWSVGTAYTEAF

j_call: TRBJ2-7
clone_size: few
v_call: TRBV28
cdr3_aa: ASRPGRSSYEQY

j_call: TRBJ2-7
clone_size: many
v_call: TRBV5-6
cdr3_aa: ASRRRDRAYEQY

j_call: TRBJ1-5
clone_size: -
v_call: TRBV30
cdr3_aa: AWSRDKYQPQH

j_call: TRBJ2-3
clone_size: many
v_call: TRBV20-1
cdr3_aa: SAVLAGENTQY

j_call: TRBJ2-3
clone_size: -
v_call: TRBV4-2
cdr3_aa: ASSQGGLAMPDTQY

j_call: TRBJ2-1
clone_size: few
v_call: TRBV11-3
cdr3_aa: ASSLGGLAGRNEQF

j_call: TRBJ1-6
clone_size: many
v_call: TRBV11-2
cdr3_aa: ASSSGTGNSPLH

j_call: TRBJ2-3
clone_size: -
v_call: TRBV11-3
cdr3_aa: ASSLGQRDTWQY

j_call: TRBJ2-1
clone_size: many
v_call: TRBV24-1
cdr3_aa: ATSPGFRANEQF

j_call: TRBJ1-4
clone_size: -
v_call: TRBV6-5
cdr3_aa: ASSYREDEKLF

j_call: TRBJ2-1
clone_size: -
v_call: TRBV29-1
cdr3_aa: SVEDQGHNEQF

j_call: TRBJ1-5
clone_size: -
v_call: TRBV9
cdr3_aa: ASSVGPNQPQH